This is a list of T cell receptor beta chains from one sample in a study of OX40 agonist ivuxolimab in advanced cancers. Assay used: immunoSEQ multiplex PCR; TCRdb lists only in-frame clones, some missing. The sample includes around 140,000 clones, roughly 91% of them seen just once. The sequencing here drew on CD4+ or CD8+ T cells sorted from blood, taken in a trial of the OX40 agonist ivuxolimab. Receptor source: an adult with an advanced solid tumor such as melanoma, head and neck, liver or kidney cancer. Each CDR3 is given without its conserved first and last residue. Rows may omit the clone size; those that give it use once, few, many or a size class.

TRBV28	.	TRBJ1-2	ASSLERYGGYT
TRBV29-1	.	TRBJ1-5	SAQFQGAGNQPQH
TRBV7-8	.	TRBJ1-5	ASSLVGGSGNQPQH
TRBV28	.	TRBJ1-5	ASTSGNQPQH
TRBV7-6	.	TRBJ2-5	ASSLVPPGGQETQY
TRBV5-1	.	TRBJ1-1	ASSLAPGTGMNTEAF
TRBV28	.	TRBJ2-7	ASRDRPRSYEQY
TRBV7-3	.	TRBJ2-6	ASSLLGSSSGANVLT
TRBV5-6	.	TRBJ1-3	ASSWGLVSGNTIY
TRBV4-1	.	TRBJ2-7	ASSQPSVPFREQY
TRBV11-2	.	TRBJ1-1	ASSLRTAF
TRBV6-5	.	TRBJ1-2	ATYMDYGYT
TRBV4-3	.	TRBJ2-7	ASSGGVHSYEQY
TRBV9	once	TRBJ2-3	ASSPKGGARTDTQY
TRBV7-2	.	TRBJ1-2	ASSTELYGYT